This entry concerns a single TCR beta chain. The antigen is unknown. This entry is derived from a study of cytomegalovirus exposure and HLA in healthy donors. Overall study: Findings of an earlier analysis included some 120 million unique TCR beta sequences from 190 million or so T cells. The study, taken as a whole, reports: In a later analysis, V- and J-gene trimming of beta chains associated with a DCLRE1C missense variant, replicated independently. The study put about 180 TCR beta chains on its list as cytomegalovirus-associated.

The V end was cut by 2 bases, the J end by 3 bases, with 15 bases between. This CDR3 is 16 amino acids long. Germline V CDR1 and CDR2: SGHRS, YFSETQ. Primers: 60 Vbeta forward and 13 Jbeta reverse. Profiling relied on immunoSEQ multiplex PCR, and the TCRdb table lists in-frame clones only, not all of them. The sample contains approximately 250,000 clones, roughly 78% of which appear only once. The TCR originated in a boy aged 10-17 years in good health and CMV-seronegative. Sequenced: PBMCs. J is TRBJ1-3 and V is TRBV5-1; D unresolved. Here the CDR3 reads CASSFGRSKDGNTIYF. The CDR3 DNA follows: TGCGCCAGCAGCTTCGGCAGGTCGAAGGATGGAAACACCATATATTTT.